Listed below are T cell receptor beta chains from one sample, sequenced in a study of human versus mouse CDR3 diversity and MHC coevolution. TCRdb's copy holds only in-frame clones and misses some; the assay was immunoSEQ multiplex PCR. Here the sample spans roughly 81,000 clones, about 94% being singletons. Source material: naive CD4+ T cells from blood. The receptors originated from a person between 30 and 69 years old in good health. CDR3s include the opening cysteine and the closing phenylalanine or tryptophan. The D gene is left open where the match is weak. The size of a clone is reported for some rows only, either as once, few or many, or as a class for expanded clones.

D gene	J gene	V gene	clone size	CDR3 DNA	CDR3 protein
-	TRBJ2-7	TRBV6-5	once	TGTGCCAGCAGTTACTCCACTCTCGGACAGTCCTACGAGCAGTACTTC	CASSYSTLGQSYEQYF
TRBD1	TRBJ1-3	TRBV7-2	few	TGTGCCAGCAGGCCACAGGGGGTTAGTGGAAACACCATATATTTT	CASRPQGVSGNTIYF
TRBD2	TRBJ2-1	TRBV6-4	-	TGTGCCAGCAGTGACTCGAGTAGCGGGAGGGCGTATGAGCAGTTCTTC	CASSDSSSGRAYEQFF
TRBD2	TRBJ2-2	TRBV7-2	once	TGTGCCAGCAGCTTAAGCCAGCGGGGGATAGGGGAGCTGTTTTTT	CASSLSQRGIGELFF
TRBD1	TRBJ2-5	TRBV5-1	-	TGCGCCAGCAGCTTGGAGACAGGGGGAGAGACCCAGTACTTC	CASSLETGGETQYF
-	TRBJ2-7	TRBV27	-	TGTGCCAGCACCCTAACCGGGGGTAGCGGCAATTCCTACGAGCAGTACTTC	CASTLTGGSGNSYEQYF
-	TRBJ1-5	TRBV6-6	-	TGTGCCAGCAGTTATACTCCTGATCAGCCCCAGCATTTT	CASSYTPDQPQHF
TRBD1	TRBJ2-2	TRBV7-3	once	TGTGCCAGCAGCCCTCGGGACAGGAGGACCGGGGAGCTGTTTTTT	CASSPRDRRTGELFF
TRBD1	TRBJ1-1	TRBV12-5	-	TGTGCTAGTGGTTTGTACCAGGGGGCCCCGAACACTGAAGCTTTCTTT	CASGLYQGAPNTEAFF
-	TRBJ1-2	TRBV6-1	-	TGTGCCAGCAGTGAGACAAAGACATACGGCTACACCTTC	CASSETKTYGYTF
TRBD1	TRBJ2-7	TRBV5-1	-	TGCGCCAGCAGCTTGTCCGGGACAGGGGGCGGCGAGCAGTACTTC	CASSLSGTGGGEQYF
-	TRBJ1-2	TRBV9	-	TGTGCCAGCAGCCCACGCAGCGGGACAAACTATGGCTACACCTTC	CASSPRSGTNYGYTF
TRBD1	TRBJ1-2	TRBV27	-	TGTGCCAGCAGTACTCATACAGGGGCCTATGGCTACACCTTC	CASSTHTGAYGYTF
TRBD2	TRBJ2-7	TRBV5-3	-	TGTGCCAGAAGCTTTAGCGGGAGGACGTGTTACGAGCAGTACTTC	CARSFSGRTCYEQYF
-	TRBJ1-1	TRBV7-8	-	TGTGCCAGCAGCTTAGCGAGAGGTAGCGGTGAAGCTTTCTTT	CASSLARGSGEAFF
TRBD1	TRBJ2-1	TRBV5-1	-	TGCGCCAGCAGCGTGGACAGGGTGGCCTACAATGAGCAGTTCTTC	CASSVDRVAYNEQFF
TRBD1	TRBJ2-1	TRBV30	-	TGTGCCTGGTACAGGGGAAGGAATGAGCAGTTCTTC	CAWYRGRNEQFF
TRBD1	TRBJ1-5	TRBV6-5	-	TGTGCCAGCAGCCCTACAGGGGTCGGGAATCAGCCCCAGCATTTT	CASSPTGVGNQPQHF
TRBD2	TRBJ2-1	TRBV2	-	TGTGCCAGCAGCGGGAGGGGGTCAGGGACCAATGAGCAGTTCTTC	CASSGRGSGTNEQFF
-	TRBJ2-3	TRBV18	-	TGTGCCAGCTCACCACCTGGACAGTCTAGCACAGATACGCAGTATTTT	CASSPPGQSSTDTQYF
TRBD2	TRBJ2-7	TRBV4-3	-	TGCGCCAGCAGCCAAGAATTCAGCGGGGGGGAGCAGTACTTC	CASSQEFSGGEQYF
-	TRBJ2-7	TRBV19	-	TGTGCCAGTATTCCGGGACATGGAAGCTCCTACGAGCAGTACTTC	CASIPGHGSSYEQYF
-	TRBJ2-5	TRBV5-1	-	TGCGCCAGCAGCTCCGGGACAAAAGAGACCCAGTACTTC	CASSSGTKETQYF
TRBD1	TRBJ2-7	TRBV28	-	TGTGCCAGCAGTTCCCATCCCGGACAGGGGTTACGCGAGCAGTACTTC	CASSSHPGQGLREQYF
-	TRBJ2-3	TRBV9	-	TGTGCCAGCAGCGTAGCAGGACGTGTCGGGGGTACGCAGTATTTT	CASSVAGRVGGTQYF
-	TRBJ2-5	TRBV30	-	TGTGCCTGGGGAGCCCGGACCCAGTACTTC	CAWGARTQYF
TRBD2	TRBJ2-1	TRBV5-1	-	TGCGCCAGCAGCTTCCGTAGCGGGAGGGGGAATGAGCAGTTCTTC	CASSFRSGRGNEQFF
-	TRBJ2-7	TRBV27	-	TGTGCCAGCAGGCCGTCGAGTTTTTCCTACGAGCAGTACTTC	CASRPSSFSYEQYF
-	TRBJ1-5	TRBV6-5	-	TGTGCCAGCAGGGCGGAGGCCAATCAGCCCCAGCATTTT	CASRAEANQPQHF
TRBD1	TRBJ1-1	TRBV27	-	TGTGCCAGCAGTTCTACCATCGGACAGGGGACGGCTTTCTTT	CASSSTIGQGTAFF
TRBD1	TRBJ1-2	TRBV29-1	-	TGCAGCGTTTCCGACAGGGGGAACTATGGCTACACCTTC	CSVSDRGNYGYTF
-	TRBJ1-1	TRBV27	-	TGTGCCAGCAGTCCAGGTTGGAACACTGAAGCTTTCTTT	CASSPGWNTEAFF
TRBD1	TRBJ2-1	TRBV14	-	TGTGCCAGCAGCCCCCGGACAGGGTTGAATGAGCAGTTCTTC	CASSPRTGLNEQFF
-	TRBJ1-3	TRBV5-1	-	TGCGCCAGCAGCACCGGGACATCTGGAAACACCATATATTTT	CASSTGTSGNTIYF
TRBD1	TRBJ2-7	TRBV30	-	TGTGCCTGGAGTGTAGGGGGCCTCGACGAGCAGTACTTC	CAWSVGGLDEQYF
TRBD1	TRBJ1-2	TRBV18	-	TGTGCCAGCTCACTTACAGGGGGCGATGGCTACACCTTC	CASSLTGGDGYTF
-	TRBJ1-5	TRBV6-4	-	TGTGCCAGCAGTGTAGACAGGAATCAGCCCCAGCATTTT	CASSVDRNQPQHF
TRBD2	TRBJ2-1	TRBV5-1	few	TGCGCCAGCAGCTTGGGCGGGGGGGGGTCCAATGAGCAGTTCTTC	CASSLGGGGSNEQFF
-	TRBJ1-2	TRBV9	-	TGTGCCAGCAGCGTAGATTGGGGCGAGGGGGACTATGGCTACACCTTC	CASSVDWGEGDYGYTF
TRBD2	TRBJ2-1	TRBV9	-	TGTGCCAGCAGCGTAGGGGGGCTAGCGGGAGGGCAGGAGCAGTTCTTC	CASSVGGLAGGQEQFF
-	TRBJ1-1	TRBV6-1	-	TGTGCCAGCAGTGAAGGGGCAGGATGGAACACTGAAGCTTTCTTT	CASSEGAGWNTEAFF
TRBD2	TRBJ2-7	TRBV5-8	-	TGTGCCAGCAGAACTAGCGGGGGGTTGAGCTCCTACGAGCAGTACTTC	CASRTSGGLSSYEQYF
TRBD2	TRBJ2-3	TRBV12-5	-	TGTGCTAGTGGTTTGGCGGTAGCGGGAGGAACAGATACGCAGTATTTT	CASGLAVAGGTDTQYF
-	TRBJ1-6	TRBV7-3	-	TGTGCCAGCAGGGAAGGACAGAATAATTCACCCCTCCACTTT	CASREGQNNSPLHF
-	TRBJ2-7	TRBV5-1	-	TGCGCCAGCAGCTTGGGCTCGGGGGTCTACGAGCAGTACTTC	CASSLGSGVYEQYF
-	TRBJ2-7	TRBV11-2	-	TGTGCCAGCAGCTTAGGAAGCTCAGGGAAGGGGTACTTC	CASSLGSSGKGYF
TRBD1	TRBJ1-2	TRBV28	-	TGTGCCAGCAGTCGACAGGGGAGGTATGGCTACACCTTC	CASSRQGRYGYTF
TRBD1	TRBJ1-1	TRBV10-1	few	TGCGCCAGCAGTGGATTACAGGGGGCAGGAACTGAAGCTTTCTTT	CASSGLQGAGTEAFF
TRBD2	TRBJ2-7	TRBV5-4	-	TGTGCCAGCAGCTTGCCGAGACTAGCGGGAGAGGAGCAGTACTTC	CASSLPRLAGEEQYF
-	TRBJ1-1	TRBV6-1	-	TGTGCCAGCAGTGAACGGCAGGGAGGGACTGAAGCTTTCTTT	CASSERQGGTEAFF
TRBD1	TRBJ1-6	TRBV7-9	-	TGTGCCAGCAGCTCCCAGGGACAGGGCGGCTCACCCCTCCACTTT	CASSSQGQGGSPLHF
TRBD1	TRBJ2-2	TRBV19	-	TGTGCCAGTAGTGGATACCTGACAGGGGGCACCGGGGAGCTGTTTTTT	CASSGYLTGGTGELFF